This entry lists 23 T cell receptor beta chains sequenced from one sample in a study of CD4+ T cells in melanoma (dated 2022 in TCRdb). Library method: the immunoSEQ multiplex PCR assay. Entries here come from immuneACCESS through TCRdb and include only in-frame sequences with V and J called. Some clones fail to appear in such tables; in the studies checked, an unresolved V gene covers under half of the shortfall, and the cause of the remainder is unknown. Recorded for this sample are more than 13,000 clones; approximately 80% of them occurred a single time. The ten largest clones capture more than 5.5% of the sample. Sequencing was carried out using cells from a culture (not recorded whether cultured in vitro). The receptors originated from a human donor with melanoma.

The J gene is TRBJ2-7, the V gene TRBV4-1, with TRBD1 matching 9 bases. CDR1 is MGHRA, CDR2 YSYEKL, per germline. With V trimmed by 4 bases and J by 1 base, 8 bases remained unmatched. This CDR3 region has 16 residues. In DNA, the CDR3 is TGCGCCAGCAGCCTCCCTCGGACAGGGGAGTCCTACGAGCAGTACTTC. This codes for CASSLPRTGESYEQYF.

The chain links TRBV7-9 to TRBJ2-1; D remains ambiguous. V was pared by 2 bases and J by 7 bases, with 15 bases between. CDR1 is SEHNR and CDR2 is FQNEAQ in the germline V gene (reference sequence). The CDR3 covers 15 residues. CDR3 in amino acids: CASSLTYEVGNEQFF. In nucleotides, the CDR3 is TGTGCCAGCAGCTTAACTTACGAAGTCGGAAATGAGCAGTTCTTC.

This sequence joins TRBV27 and TRBJ1-6; no definite D call. The CDR3 consists of 15 residues. Trimming shortened V by 4 bases and J by 4 bases, and 11 bases separated the two germline ends. CDR1 and CDR2 from the germline V gene are MNHEY and SMNVEV (reference sequence). Here the CDR3 reads CASSSARLYNSPLHF. The CDR3 nucleotides read TGTGCCAGCAGTTCAGCGCGCCTATATAATTCACCCCTCCACTTT.

This rearrangement joins TRBV19 to TRBJ1-2; TRBD1 agrees at 7 bases. Germline CDR1 reads LNHDA; CDR2 reads SQIVND (reference sequence). V gave up 5 bases and J gave up 5 bases; unmatched junction bases: 11. The CDR3 spans 15 residues. CDR3 bases: TGTGCCAGTAGTGAAAGACAGGGAGGGGCTTATGGCTACACCTTC. Protein sequence: CASSERQGGAYGYTF. Supplemented by reference TRBV19 and TRBJ1-2, the full variable domain reads DGGITQSPKYLFRKEGQNVTLSCEQNLNHDAMYWYRQDPGQGLRLIYYSQIVNDFQKGDIAEGYSVSREKKESFPLTVTSAQKNPTAFYLCASSERQGGAYGYTFGSGTRLTVV.

This clone appeared a few times. This sequence joins TRBV7-9 and TRBJ1-2; D possibly corresponds to TRBD1 (5 bases). Germline assignment: CDR1 SEHNR and CDR2 FQNEAQ (reference sequence). CDR3 length: 14 amino acids. Trimming pared 4 bases from V and 6 bases from J, leaving 15 bases between. This CDR3 is CASSSTGTENGYTF. The CDR3 nucleotides read TGTGCCAGCAGCTCTACCGGGACGGAAAATGGCTACACCTTC.

The CDR3 bases are TGTGCCAGCAGCTTGGTGGGGGCAGACTATGGCTACACCTTC. It encodes CASSLVGADYGYTF. The J gene is TRBJ1-2, the V gene TRBV5-8, with D perhaps TRBD1 (6 bases). Per germline, CDR1 SGHTS and CDR2 YDEGEE. This CDR3 contains 14 residues. V dropped 0 bases and J dropped 3 bases, with 9 bases sitting between them.

This clone was counted once. The CDR3 spells CASSYETTGELFF. CDR3 in DNA: TGTGCCAGCAGCTACGAGACCACCGGGGAGCTGTTTTTT. The genes are TRBV11-2 and TRBJ2-2, with D uncertain. Trimming stripped 4 bases from V and 4 bases from J, with 7 bases between. The germline V gene encodes CDR1 SGHAT and CDR2 FQNNGV. This CDR3 contains 13 residues. The entire variable domain, with the rest obtained from reference TRBV11-2 and TRBJ2-2, is as follows: EAGVAQSPRYKIIEKRQSVAFWCNPISGHATLYWYQQILGQGPKLLIQFQNNGVVDDSQLPKDRFSAERLKGVDSTLKIQPAKLEDSAVYLCASSYETTGELFFGEGSRLTVL.

The rearrangement links TRBV4-2 to TRBJ2-3; TRBD1 matches at 7 bases. The CDR3 loop spans 17 amino acids. J lost 3 bases, V lost 0 bases, and 9 bases had no gene match. Germline lookup yields CDR1 LGHNA and CDR2 YNFKEQ. The DNA for the CDR3 is TGTGCCAGCAGCCAAGATCCCACAGGGGACGGGACAGATACGCAGTATTTT. This gives the protein CASSQDPTGDGTDTQYF.

The chain is built from TRBV5-8 and TRBJ2-1; TRBD2 agrees at 11 bases. This CDR3 contains 18 residues. The germline gives CDR1 SGHTS, CDR2 YDEGEE. V shed 10 bases and J 4 bases; nucleotides not matched to a gene: 19. The CDR3 DNA reads TGTGCCGGAACCTCCGGGAAAGGGACTAGCGGTCAATACAATGAGCAGTTCTTC. It codes for CAGTSGKGTSGQYNEQFF.

The V gene is TRBV7-8, the J gene TRBJ2-4, with D uncertain. There are 17 residues in the CDR3. The ends were cut back, 4 bases at V and 0 bases at J, with 16 bases in the middle. From germline, CDR1 is SGHVS and CDR2 FQNEAQ. The CDR3 bases are TGTGCCAGCAGCTCCGGACGGGTAGGGCTAGCCAAAAACATTCAGTACTTC. Residues: CASSSGRVGLAKNIQYF.

The chain uses TRBV18 and TRBJ2-2, with TRBD2 identical over 10 bases. Germline V CDR1 and CDR2: KGHSH, LQKENI. The CDR3 runs to 18 residues. V was clipped by 0 bases and J by 10 bases; unmatched bases: 14. The CDR3 loop is CASSPPSRTSGFFEELFF. CDR3 in DNA: TGTGCCAGCTCACCACCTAGCCGGACTAGCGGTTTCTTCGAGGAGCTGTTTTTT.

The chain joins TRBV7-2 to TRBJ1-4, with D perhaps matching TRBD1 (5 bases). Trimming left V 4 bases short and J 2 bases short, with 14 bases between. The germline V gene encodes CDR1 SGHTA and CDR2 FQGNSA. CDR3 length: 16 residues. CDR3 protein: CASSSPVWGTNEKLFF. The CDR3 DNA reads TGTGCCAGCAGCTCCCCCGTCTGGGGGACTAATGAAAAACTGTTTTTT.

This sequence joins TRBV6-1 and TRBJ2-1, with TRBD1 matching 7 bases. The J segment lost 4 bases and the V segment lost 3 bases, leaving 3 bases of the junction unmatched. Germline CDR1 reads MNHNS; CDR2 reads SASEGT. The CDR3 is made up of 14 amino acids. CDR3 region: CASSEGQPYNEQFF. The CDR3 coding sequence is TGTGCCAGCAGTGAGGGACAGCCTTACAATGAGCAGTTCTTC.

The chain uses TRBV30 and TRBJ1-5, with unresolved D. Trimming left V 0 bases short and J 4 bases short, with 7 bases between. This CDR3 region has 13 residues. Germline CDR1 reads GTSNPN; CDR2 reads SVGIG (reference sequence). CDR3 DNA: TGTGCCTGGAGTGTGGCGGGGAATCAGCCCCAGCATTTT. Protein: CAWSVAGNQPQHF.

The chain joins TRBV19 to TRBJ2-1; the D gene is possibly TRBD2 (7 bases). The V end was cut by 10 bases, the J end by 0 bases, with 19 bases between. Per the germline V gene, CDR1 is LNHDA and CDR2 is SQIVND (reference sequence). CDR3 size: 16 residues. In DNA form, the CDR3 reads TGTGCCACTAGGGACGGGGGGCTAAGCTCCTACAATGAGCAGTTCTTC. Its protein is CATRDGGLSSYNEQFF.

This rearrangement joins TRBV19 to TRBJ1-5; a possible D gene is TRBD1 (6 bases). V dropped 4 bases and J dropped 0 bases, with 16 bases sitting between them. The CDR3 has 17 residues. In germline, CDR1 is LNHDA, CDR2 SQIVND (reference sequence). The CDR3: CASSKRQGSYSNQPQHF. The CDR3 DNA follows: TGTGCCAGTAGTAAGCGGCAGGGGAGTTATAGCAATCAGCCCCAGCATTTT.

J is TRBJ1-2 and V is TRBV27, with a weak D call TRBD1 (5 bases). Trimming removed 6 bases at V and 2 bases at J, with 22 bases between. CDR1 is MNHEY and CDR2 is SMNVEV in the germline V gene (reference sequence). This CDR3 has 17 amino acids. CDR3 sequence (DNA): TGTGCCAGCAGCCGTGACAGCCGACCACCCCGAAACTATGGCTACACCTTC. Protein product: CASSRDSRPPRNYGYTF.

This clone has only a few counts. The chain joins TRBV11-2 to TRBJ2-2; D remains unclear. The CDR3 sequence is 14 residues long. CDR1 is SGHAT and CDR2 is FQNNGV in the germline V gene. The V end was cut by 2 bases, the J end by 6 bases, with 10 bases between. CDR3 DNA: TGTGCCAGCAGCTTACTCATCACGGCCGGGGAGCTGTTTTTT. Translating it yields CASSLLITAGELFF.

The CDR3 coding sequence is TGTGCCAGTAGTATATCCCCCATGGTCCCGGCAGTCGGCAGGTCCGAAGCTTTCTTT. Amino acids: CASSISPMVPAVGRSEAFF. The chain is built from TRBV19 and TRBJ1-1; D gene uncertain. This CDR3 is 19 amino acids long. Trimming took off 2 bases at V and 8 bases at J, with 30 bases between the two ends. From germline, CDR1 is LNHDA and CDR2 SQIVND (reference sequence).

V usage is TRBV6-1 and J usage is TRBJ2-2; D call uncertain. Per the germline V gene, CDR1 is MNHNS and CDR2 is SASEGT. This CDR3 comprises 14 residues. Trimming pared 0 bases from V and 6 bases from J, leaving 8 bases between. The CDR3 nucleotides read TGTGCCAGCAGTGAAGCCCTAGACCCCGGGGAGCTGTTTTTT. Translated, it gives CASSEALDPGELFF.

The CDR3 spells CASSLSPGGGDTQYF. Here the CDR3 DNA reads TGTGCCAGCAGCTTATCGCCAGGGGGGGGAGATACGCAGTATTTT. The chain carries TRBV7-3 and TRBJ2-3, with D perhaps being TRBD1 or TRBD2 (7 bases each). CDR3 length equals 15 residues. Trimming took off 2 bases at V and 5 bases at J, with 14 bases between the two ends. Germline V lookup: CDR1 SGHTA, CDR2 FQGTGA.

The chain is built from TRBV2 and TRBJ2-1; 9 nucleotides line up with TRBD1. Germline loops: CDR1 SNHLY, CDR2 FYNNEI. V shed 6 bases and J 7 bases; nucleotides not matched to a gene: 10. This CDR3 is built from 15 residues. CDR3 DNA: TGTGCCAGCAGCCCCGGGACAGGGTTTGATAATGAGCAGTTCTTC. Residues: CASSPGTGFDNEQFF.

This rearrangement joins TRBV2 to TRBJ1-1; 7 bases match TRBD1. Germline CDR1 is SNHLY and CDR2 is FYNNEI. Unmatched junction bases numbered 5, after V lost 2 bases and J lost 8 bases. This CDR3 is 13 amino acids long. The CDR3 region has the DNA TGTGCCAGCAGTGAAAGGAGGGGACAGGAAGCTTTCTTT. Translation: CASSERRGQEAFF.